A selection of T cell receptor beta chains follows, all from one sample in a study of regulatory T cells in long-lasting Graves disease. TCRdb re-called the multiplex PCR reads with MiXCR, one entry per CDR3 protein. The repertoire holds fewer than 600,000 distinct CDR3 sequences, with 20% to 25% as singletons. Sequenced here: peripheral blood mononuclear cells (PBMCs), sampled when the disease was refractory, from a patient treated with antithyroid drugs. These receptors all stem from a female donor with Graves disease. CDR3s include the opening cysteine and the closing phenylalanine or tryptophan. The D gene is left open where the match is weak. Rows may omit the clone size; those that give it use once, few, many or a size class.

V	size	J	D	CDR3	DNA
TRBV6-5	many	TRBJ2-2	-	CASSYLDTYTGELFF	TGTGCCAGCAGTTACTTGGACACTTACACCGGGGAGCTGTTTTTT
TRBV10-3	many	TRBJ1-1	-	CAINSRGEQNTEAFF	TGTGCCATAAACTCCCGGGGCGAACAGAACACTGAAGCTTTCTTT
TRBV6-1	many	TRBJ1-5	-	CASSLKQGPHQPQHF	TGTGCCAGCAGCCTCAAACAGGGACCTCATCAGCCCCAGCATTTT
TRBV7-9	many	TRBJ1-1	TRBD1	CASSLIGQGAEAFF	TGTGCCAGCAGCTTAATAGGACAGGGGGCCGAAGCTTTCTTT
TRBV29-1	few	TRBJ1-1	-	CSVRGTEAFF	TGCAGCGTAAGGGGGACTGAAGCTTTCTTT
TRBV18	-	TRBJ2-2	-	CASSPLLGGTGELFF	TGTGCCAGCTCACCTCTCCTGGGGGGCACCGGGGAGCTGTTTTTT
TRBV12-3/TRBV12-4	many	TRBJ2-5	-	CASSQGVPPETQYF	TGTGCCAGCAGTCAGGGTGTCCCACCAGAGACCCAGTACTTC
TRBV7-9	-	TRBJ2-7	-	CASSGDGEAYEQYF	TGTGCCAGCAGCGGGGACGGAGAGGCCTACGAGCAGTACTTC
TRBV6-5	few	TRBJ2-7	-	CASSFPRQEQYF	TGTGCCAGCAGTTTTCCGCGACAGGAGCAGTACTTC
TRBV28	few	TRBJ2-1	TRBD1	CAGSRGLTYNEQFF	TGTGCCGGCTCAAGGGGGCTGACGTACAATGAGCAGTTCTTC
TRBV29-1	many	TRBJ2-5	-	CSVAGTQETQYF	TGCAGCGTTGCAGGGACCCAAGAGACCCAGTACTTC
TRBV6-2/TRBV6-3	-	TRBJ1-5	-	CASSYSGQNSNQPQHF	TGTGCCAGCAGTTACAGTGGGCAGAACAGCAATCAGCCCCAGCATTTT
TRBV7-2	-	TRBJ1-1	-	CASSLVGGETEAFF	TGTGCCAGCAGCTTAGTCGGGGGCGAAACCGAAGCTTTCTTT